The source of this TCR beta chain is a study of regulatory and conventional T cells in RAG deficiency. General observations from the study: Patient subsets had shorter CDR3s; Omenn Treg-Tconv overlap exceeded 85%.

This CDR3 contains 13 residues. V shed 5 bases and J shed 0 bases, with 5 bases lying between them. Per germline, CDR1 MNHEY and CDR2 SMNVEV (reference sequence). This clone occurred a few times. Its matching antigen is unknown. Sequencing used immunoSEQ multiplex PCR; TCRdb keeps in-frame clones, though not all of them. The sample contains 350 to 450 clones, under 50% of which appear only once. Sample: CD8+ T cells sorted from blood. This chain links TRBV27 with TRBJ1-5, with D unclear. The TCR was taken from a human donor with RAG deficiency presenting as severe combined immunodeficiency. CDR3 bases: TGTGCCAGCAGTCCCTATAGCAATCAGCCCCAGCATTTT. Amino acids: CASSPYSNQPQHF.